This TCR beta chain is from a study of T cell responses to AZD1222 COVID-19 vaccine. Findings of the study overall: Spike-wide coverage was observed for vaccine-associated CD4 TCRs, with dominant responses at 160-218 and 743-854.

Comments on this clone: Its antigen is not identified.

V was shortened by 2 bases and J by 0 bases, with 12 bases between the two germline ends. CDR1 is MNHEY and CDR2 is SMNVEV in the germline V gene (reference sequence). This CDR3 is built from 16 residues. Only in-frame clones appear in the TCRdb table, and some are missing; sequencing was by immunoSEQ multiplex PCR. The table includes 55,000 to 70,000 clones, 85% to 90% detected once. The chain employs TRBV27 and TRBJ2-3; D is possibly TRBD1 (6 bases). The sequencing here drew on peripheral blood, taken on day 0 of AZD1222 vaccination. The TCR comes from an adult in good health. CDR3 protein: CASSLVGAGSTDTQYF. Here the CDR3 DNA reads TGTGCCAGCAGTTTAGTGGGGGCAGGGAGCACAGATACGCAGTATTTT.